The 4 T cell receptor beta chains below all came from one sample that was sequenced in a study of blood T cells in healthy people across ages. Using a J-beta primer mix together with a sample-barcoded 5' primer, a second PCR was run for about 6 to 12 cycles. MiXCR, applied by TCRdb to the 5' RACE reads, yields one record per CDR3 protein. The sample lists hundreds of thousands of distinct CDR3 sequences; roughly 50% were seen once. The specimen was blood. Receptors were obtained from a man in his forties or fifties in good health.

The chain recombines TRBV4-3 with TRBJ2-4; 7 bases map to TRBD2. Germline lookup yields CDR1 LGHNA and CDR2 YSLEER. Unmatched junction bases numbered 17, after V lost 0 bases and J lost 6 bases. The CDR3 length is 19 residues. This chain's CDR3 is CASSQDPPGASGEVNIQYF. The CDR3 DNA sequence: TGCGCCAGCAGCCAAGATCCTCCTGGGGCTAGCGGTGAGGTAAACATTCAGTACTTC.

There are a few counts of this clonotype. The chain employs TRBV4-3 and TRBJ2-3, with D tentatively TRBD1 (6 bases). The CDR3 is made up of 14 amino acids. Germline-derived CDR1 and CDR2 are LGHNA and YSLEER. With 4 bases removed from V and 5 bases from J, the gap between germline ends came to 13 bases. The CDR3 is CASSLDRRKDTQYF. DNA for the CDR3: TGCGCCAGCAGCCTTGACAGGAGAAAAGATACGCAGTATTTT.

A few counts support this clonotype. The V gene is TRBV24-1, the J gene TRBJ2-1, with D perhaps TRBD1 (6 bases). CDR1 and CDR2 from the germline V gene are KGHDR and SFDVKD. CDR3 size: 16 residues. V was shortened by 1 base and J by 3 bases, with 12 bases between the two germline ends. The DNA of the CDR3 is TGTGCCACCAGTGATTTAGGGCAGGGGAGCTACAATGAGCAGTTCTTC. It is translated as CATSDLGQGSYNEQFF.

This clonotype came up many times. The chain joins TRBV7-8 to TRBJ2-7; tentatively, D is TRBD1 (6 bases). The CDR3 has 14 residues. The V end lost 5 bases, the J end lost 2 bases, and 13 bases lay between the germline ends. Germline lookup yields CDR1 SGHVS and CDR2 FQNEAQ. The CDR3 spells CASSPRDNPYEQYF. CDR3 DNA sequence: TGTGCCAGCAGCCCCCGGGACAACCCCTACGAGCAGTACTTC.